The 17 T cell receptor beta chains below were found in one sample sequenced in a study of blood T cells in healthy people across ages. With a J-beta primer mix and a sample-barcoded 5' primer, a second PCR ran about 6 to 11 cycles. TCRdb itself ran the 5' RACE reads through MiXCR, one entry per CDR3 protein. Among about 800,000 distinct CDR3 sequences, less than 60% were seen once, and the ten largest hold 18%. Sequenced input: blood. The origin of the receptors is an elderly man in good health.

The chain recombines TRBV7-2 with TRBJ2-3; tentatively, D is TRBD2 (5 bases). V was clipped by 3 bases and J by 0 bases, with 13 bases between them. The germline CDR1 and CDR2 sequences are SGHTA and FQGNSA. This CDR3 is 16 amino acids long. The CDR3, as DNA: TGTGCCAGCAGCTTCATAGCGTCGACTAGCACAGATACGCAGTATTTT. Translated: CASSFIASTSTDTQYF.

Details on this clonotype: Being one base from a much bigger clone, this may be a read error. J is TRBJ2-2 and V is TRBV12-3 or TRBV12-4, with 8 bases fitting TRBD1. This CDR3 has 14 amino acids. The CDR3 is CASIDRGNTEELFF. In DNA form, the CDR3 reads TGTGCCAGCATCGACAGGGGTAACACCGAGGAGCTGTTTTTT.

This clonotype was picked up one time. This chain links TRBV11-2 with TRBJ2-5, with D perhaps matching TRBD1 (6 bases). CDR3 length: 16 amino acids. Trimming pared 1 base from V and 10 bases from J, leaving 22 bases between. Germline V gene lookup returns CDR1 SGHAT and CDR2 FQNNGV. The chain's CDR3 is CASSLAGGGVFKVQYF. The DNA of the CDR3 is TGTGCCAGCAGCTTAGCGGGTGGGGGCGTATTTAAGGTCCAGTACTTC.

This clonotype occurred many times. This rearrangement joins TRBV7-9 to TRBJ2-7; 8 bases align to TRBD2. Germline CDR1 reads SEHNR; CDR2 reads FQNEAQ (reference sequence). The V segment lost 5 bases and the J segment 2 bases; nucleotides outside the gene matches: 14. This CDR3 region has 17 residues. The CDR3 coding sequence is TGTGCCAGCAGCAAGCTGACAGTTACTAGCGGAACCTACGAGCAGTACTTC. It codes for CASSKLTVTSGTYEQYF.

In its sample, this clonotype was seen a few times. CDR3 region: CASSQIRTGPYEQYF. CDR3 in DNA: TGCGCCAGCAGCCAAATCAGGACAGGCCCCTACGAGCAGTACTTC. This chain uses TRBV4-1 with TRBJ2-7, with TRBD1 matching 7 bases. Germline V gives CDR1 MGHRA, CDR2 YSYEKL. The CDR3 totals 15 residues. The V segment lost 2 bases and the J segment 2 bases; nucleotides outside the gene matches: 6.

The J gene is TRBJ2-1, the V gene TRBV20-1; TRBD2 matches 9 bases. V shed 5 bases, J shed 6 bases, and the junction held 14 bases outside the gene matches. This CDR3 is 16 amino acids long. CDR1 is DFQATT and CDR2 is SNEGSKA in the germline V gene (reference sequence). Here the CDR3 reads CSAEGNLAGSPNEQFF. Written as DNA, the CDR3 is TGCAGTGCTGAAGGGAATCTAGCGGGATCCCCCAATGAGCAGTTCTTC.

CDR3 region: CASSVEGLSTDTQYF. For the CDR3, the DNA is TGTGCCAGCAGTGTTGAGGGACTGAGCACAGATACGCAGTATTTT. This sequence joins TRBV6-1 and TRBJ2-3; D is perhaps TRBD2 (6 bases). Trimming took 4 bases from V and 0 from J, leaving 11 bases between them. Germline assignment: CDR1 MNHNS and CDR2 SASEGT. The CDR3 extends over 15 amino acids.

A remark on this clonotype: Given a much more abundant clone one base away, this may be a read error. The chain carries TRBV10-3 and TRBJ2-3; 7 positions match TRBD2. This CDR3 has 15 residues. CDR1 and CDR2 from the germline V gene are ENHRY and SYGVKD. Trimming at V came to 2 bases and at J to 1 base, leaving 3 bases not matched to a gene. This chain's CDR3 is CAISELAEGTDTQYF. For the CDR3, the DNA is TGTGCCATCAGTGAGCTAGCGGAGGGCACAGATACGCAGTATTTT.

This clonotype was seen many times. The chain combines TRBV12-3 or TRBV12-4 with TRBJ2-3, with D hard to call. This CDR3 has 13 residues. Trimming pared 4 bases from V and 2 bases from J, leaving 7 bases between. The CDR3 nucleotides read TGTGCCAGCAGTTCTACGCCCACAGATACGCAGTATTTT. It translates to CASSSTPTDTQYF.

This clonotype was found a few times. This chain joins TRBV10-3 and TRBJ2-1; D gene ambiguous. This CDR3 spans 11 amino acids. Germline V lookup: CDR1 ENHRY, CDR2 SYGVKD. Trimming stripped 7 bases from V and 5 bases from J, with 6 bases between. This CDR3 is CAITENNEQFF. CDR3 DNA sequence: TGTGCCATCACGGAGAACAATGAGCAGTTCTTC.

This clonotype was counted a few times. The DNA for the CDR3 is TGCAGTGCTCCGGACAGGGTCACAGATACGCAGTATTTT. The encoded protein is CSAPDRVTDTQYF. The chain couples TRBV20-1 to TRBJ2-3; 8 bases are a match to TRBD1. Looked up from germline, CDR1 is DFQATT and CDR2 is SNEGSKA (reference sequence). The CDR3 runs 13 residues. Germline trimming cut 5 bases from V and 2 bases from J; bases unmatched to any gene: 3.

The chain uses TRBV5-1 and TRBJ2-3; D not certain. V lost 5 bases and J 2 bases, leaving 9 bases between the germline ends. CDR3 size: 13 residues. Germline CDR1 is SGHRS and CDR2 is YFSETQ. CDR3: CASSQVTTDTQYF. Here the CDR3 DNA reads TGCGCCAGCAGTCAAGTAACCACAGATACGCAGTATTTT.

The CDR3 nucleotides are TGCAGCGTTCAGGGGGGGCAGAATTATGGCTACACCTTC. Its protein product is CSVQGGQNYGYTF. This chain links TRBV29-1 with TRBJ1-2; 7 bases agree with TRBD1. The germline CDR1 and CDR2 sequences are SQVTM and ANQGSEA. Trimming removed 5 bases from V and 5 bases from J; junction bases left unmatched: 8. This CDR3 is 13 amino acids long.

This clonotype occurred a few times. The chain employs TRBV18 and TRBJ2-6, with D hard to call. The CDR3 is made up of 16 amino acids. V was shortened by 4 bases and J by 4 bases, with 14 bases between the two germline ends. Germline loops: CDR1 KGHSH, CDR2 LQKENI. CDR3 bases: TGTGCCAGCTCACTTAAACCCCCCAGCGGGGCCAACGTCCTGACTTTC. Its translation is CASSLKPPSGANVLTF.

V gene TRBV28 combines with J gene TRBJ2-1; D gene ambiguous. Trimming took 7 bases from V and 5 from J, leaving 15 bases between them. Germline CDR1 is MDHEN and CDR2 is SYDVKM. This CDR3 comprises 14 residues. The CDR3, as DNA: TGTGCCAGCATGCTTCTTGGGGTGGACAATGAGCAGTTCTTC. Translating it yields CASMLLGVDNEQFF.

This clonotype has only a few counts. The chain employs TRBV7-9 and TRBJ2-1, with D uncertain. V was pared by 2 bases and J by 3 bases, with 5 bases between. Germline CDR1 and CDR2: SEHNR and FQNEAQ (reference sequence). CDR3 length equals 13 residues. CDR3 residues: CASSLLIYNEQFF. CDR3 sequence (DNA): TGTGCCAGCAGCTTACTAATCTACAATGAGCAGTTCTTC.

J is TRBJ2-1 and V is TRBV12-3 or TRBV12-4; D uncertain. V was trimmed by 8 bases and J by 0 bases, leaving 17 bases between them. CDR3 size: 16 residues. CDR3 DNA: TGTGCCAGCGGCCGCTCGCAGTTCTTCTCCTACAATGAGCAGTTCTTC. Amino acid sequence: CASGRSQFFSYNEQFF.